These 23 T cell receptor beta chains originate from one sample sequenced in a study of shared T cell receptors in the human thymus. Only in-frame clones appear in the TCRdb table, and some are missing; sequencing was by immunoSEQ multiplex PCR. The repertoire includes 500,000 to 550,000 clones, 75% to 80% of them detected once, and around 0.013% sits in the top ten. This sample was also put to use in a study of human thymus T cells.

Sample: thymocytes. These receptors all come from a boy in the first two years of life with a congenital heart defect.

This sequence joins TRBV9 and TRBJ1-2, with D possibly TRBD1 on 5 matching bases. This CDR3 comprises 15 residues. The V end was cut by 1 base, the J end by 8 bases, with 18 bases between. CDR1 and CDR2 (germline): SGDLS, YYNGEE. In DNA form, the CDR3 reads TGTGCCAGCAGCGTATCCCAGGGCCCGTTGGGGGGCTACACCTTC. This sequence encodes CASSVSQGPLGGYTF.

In DNA form, the CDR3 reads TGTGCCAGTAGCCTTGGGAGGAGGGTGACAGATACGCAGTATTTT. Translation: CASSLGRRVTDTQYF. V is TRBV19 and J is TRBJ2-3, with D tentatively TRBD2 (6 bases). Germline values: CDR1 LNHDA, CDR2 SQIVND (reference sequence). Trimming took off 6 bases at V and 3 bases at J, with 16 bases between the two ends. This CDR3 has 15 residues.

The chain uses TRBV5-1 and TRBJ1-1; no firm D call. Germline-derived CDR1 and CDR2 are SGHRS and YFSETQ. Trimming cost V 1 base and J 2 bases, with 6 bases left between them. The CDR3 sequence is 13 residues long. The CDR3 sequence: CASSLTENTEAFF. The CDR3 region has the DNA TGCGCCAGCAGCTTGACAGAAAACACTGAAGCTTTCTTT.

This clone was detected only a few times. This sequence joins TRBV28 and TRBJ1-4; 8 bases fit TRBD1. Trimming at V came to 8 bases and at J to 7 bases, leaving 6 bases not matched to a gene. The CDR3 loop spans 13 amino acids. The germline V gene has CDR1 MDHEN and CDR2 SYDVKM. CDR3 in amino acids: CASAMGTGEKLFF. CDR3 coding DNA: TGTGCCAGCGCAATGGGGACAGGTGAAAAACTGTTTTTT.

The genes are TRBV5-4 and TRBJ2-3; maybe TRBD2 (6 bases). Germline values: CDR1 SGHNT, CDR2 YYREEE (reference sequence). V was shortened by 1 base and J by 4 bases, with 10 bases between the two germline ends. The CDR3 sequence is 14 residues long. The chain's CDR3 is CASSLSLAPDTQYF. CDR3 DNA sequence: TGTGCCAGCAGCTTGTCACTAGCTCCAGATACGCAGTATTTT. The whole variable domain, remainder taken from reference TRBV5-4 and TRBJ2-3, is ETGVTQSPTHLIKTRGQQVTLRCSSQSGHNTVSWYQQALGQGPQFIFQYYREEENGRGNFPPRFSGLQFPNYSSELNVNALELDDSALYLCASSLSLAPDTQYFGPGTRLTVL.

The chain is built from TRBV19 and TRBJ1-3, with TRBD1 matching 8 bases. The V segment lost 7 bases and the J segment 0 bases; nucleotides outside the gene matches: 20. Germline V gives CDR1 LNHDA, CDR2 SQIVND (reference sequence). CDR3 size: 20 residues. Here the CDR3 DNA reads TGTGCCAGTACCCACTTCGGACAGGGTCTTAAGAACCACTCTGGAAACACCATATATTTT. It codes for CASTHFGQGLKNHSGNTIYF.

In this sample, this clone turned up a few times. The gene calls are TRBV27 and TRBJ2-7, with D possibly being TRBD1 (7 bases). V gave up 6 bases and J gave up 0 bases, with 15 bases separating them. CDR1 is MNHEY, CDR2 SMNVEV, per germline (reference sequence). The CDR3 covers 15 residues. CDR3 region: CASSPRGDSSYEQYF. In DNA, the CDR3 is TGTGCCAGCAGCCCCCGCGGGGACAGCTCCTACGAGCAGTACTTC.

This chain joins TRBV27 and TRBJ1-1; tentative D call: TRBD1 (6 bases). CDR1 is MNHEY and CDR2 is SMNVEV in the germline V gene (reference sequence). Between the trimmed V and J ends, which lost 2 bases and 3 bases, there was a span of 10 bases. The CDR3 sequence is 14 residues long. CDR3 in DNA: TGTGCCAGCAGTTTAAGGTCAGGGGACACTGAAGCTTTCTTT. As protein: CASSLRSGDTEAFF.

The chain combines TRBV5-4 with TRBJ2-1, with 10 bases lining up with TRBD2. Per the germline V gene, CDR1 is SGHNT and CDR2 is YYREEE (reference sequence). Trimming cost V 5 bases and J 4 bases; bases outside gene matches: 12. This CDR3 has 17 residues. This chain's CDR3 is CASRDLAGESQYNEQFF. The CDR3 DNA follows: TGTGCCAGCAGGGACCTAGCGGGAGAATCCCAATACAATGAGCAGTTCTTC.

The V call is TRBV7-6, the J call TRBJ1-3; TRBD1 matches 7 bases. V dropped 0 bases and J dropped 0; count of bases not matched to a gene: 17. This CDR3 region has 21 residues. Germline V gene sequence: CDR1 SGHVS, CDR2 FNYEAQ. In DNA, the CDR3 is TGTGCCAGCAGCTTAGCTTCAAGGGACAGTACGGGAGAAAGCTCTGGAAACACCATATATTTT. Translated: CASSLASRDSTGESSGNTIYF.

There are a few counts of this clone. The rearrangement uses TRBV4-2 and TRBJ2-1; D gene ambiguous. V was trimmed by 0 bases and J by 4 bases, leaving 7 bases between them. There are 14 residues in the CDR3. CDR1 is LGHNA and CDR2 is YNFKEQ in the germline V gene. This chain's CDR3 is CASSQEPGYNEQFF. CDR3 DNA: TGTGCCAGCAGCCAAGAGCCCGGTTACAATGAGCAGTTCTTC.

The chain links TRBV11-2 to TRBJ1-2, with 11 bases fitting TRBD1. Germline CDR1 SGHAT, CDR2 FQNNGV. J was trimmed by 6 bases and V by 0 bases; bases with no gene match: 0. There are 14 residues in the CDR3. This chain's CDR3 is CASSLEDRGHGYTF. In nucleotides, the CDR3 is TGTGCCAGCAGCTTAGAGGACAGGGGGCATGGCTACACCTTC.

V gene TRBV7-9 combines with J gene TRBJ2-7; 12 nucleotides agree with TRBD2. Germline lookup yields CDR1 SEHNR and CDR2 FQNEAQ (reference sequence). The CDR3 covers 18 residues. With V trimmed by 5 bases and J by 3 bases, 14 bases remained unmatched. The CDR3 spells CASSRGLAGWPHNYEQYF. The CDR3 DNA reads as TGTGCCAGCAGCCGTGGACTAGCGGGATGGCCTCACAACTACGAGCAGTACTTC.

V and J are TRBV18 and TRBJ1-2; D is unresolved. The CDR3 has 12 amino acids. V shed 1 base and J shed 7 bases, with 7 bases lying between them. CDR1 and CDR2 from the germline V gene are KGHSH and LQKENI. The DNA of the CDR3 is TGTGCCAGCTCACCACGTCGGAGTGGCTACACCTTC. Translation gives CASSPRRSGYTF.

The sample holds one count of this clone. The CDR3 reads CASSLLGTGEHEQYF. CDR3 in DNA: TGTGCCAGCAGCTTATTGGGGACAGGGGAACACGAGCAGTACTTC. J is TRBJ2-7 and V is TRBV11-3, with 10 bases fitting TRBD1. Germline CDR1 and CDR2: SGHNT and YENEEA. The CDR3 totals 15 residues. The trim removed 2 bases at V and 5 bases at J, leaving 6 bases unmatched.

The sample holds one count of this clone. The chain combines TRBV14 with TRBJ1-1; no reliable D call. Germline values: CDR1 SGHDN, CDR2 FVKESK. CDR3 size: 12 residues. The V end lost 4 bases, the J end lost 5 bases, and 8 bases lay between the germline ends. For the CDR3, the DNA is TGTGCCAGCAGCCCGGGGTCGACTGAAGCTTTCTTT. Translating gives CASSPGSTEAFF.

The chain carries TRBV15 and TRBJ2-7; a weak D match, TRBD2 (5 bases). Trimming took 0 bases from V and 4 from J, leaving 16 bases between them. The CDR3 length is 16 residues. Germline V CDR1 and CDR2: LNHNV, YYDKDF (reference sequence). The CDR3 sequence is CATSRDSTRDHYEQYF. Here the CDR3 DNA reads TGTGCCACCAGCAGAGATTCAACTAGAGATCATTACGAGCAGTACTTC.

This rearrangement joins TRBV27 to TRBJ2-1; a weak D match, TRBD2 (5 bases). Germline V lookup: CDR1 MNHEY, CDR2 SMNVEV (reference sequence). The germline V and J ends were trimmed by 6 bases and 0 bases, with 15 bases remaining between them. The CDR3 length is 16 residues. CDR3 nucleotide sequence: TGTGCCAGCAGGGAAAAGGACTCGCGCTCCTACAATGAGCAGTTCTTC. Translating it yields CASREKDSRSYNEQFF.

V and J are TRBV5-1 and TRBJ2-5; 11 bases fit TRBD2. From germline, CDR1 is SGHRS and CDR2 YFSETQ. Trimming cost V 0 bases and J 3 bases; bases outside gene matches: 13. The CDR3 runs 19 residues. The CDR3 sequence: CASSLGPRPLTSGEETQYF. The CDR3 DNA is TGCGCCAGCAGCTTGGGCCCCCGACCGCTGACTAGCGGGGAAGAGACCCAGTACTTC. Full variable domain (remainder filled in from reference TRBV5-1 and TRBJ2-5): KAGVTQTPRYLIKTRGQQVTLSCSPISGHRSVSWYQQTPGQGLQFLFEYFSETQRNKGNFPGRFSGRQFSNSRSEMNVSTLELGDSALYLCASSLGPRPLTSGEETQYFGPGTRLLVL.

V gene TRBV30 combines with J gene TRBJ2-1; 11 nucleotides align to TRBD2. The CDR3 consists of 17 residues. Germline V gene sequence: CDR1 GTSNPN, CDR2 SVGIG (reference sequence). V was pared by 2 bases and J by 0 bases, with 6 bases of the junction left unmatched. The CDR3 region is CAWSRISGRDSYNEQFF. The CDR3, as DNA: TGTGCCTGGAGTCGGATTAGCGGGAGGGACTCCTACAATGAGCAGTTCTTC.

This chain joins TRBV7-2 and TRBJ1-5; perhaps TRBD1 as D (5 bases). Trimming removed 2 bases at V and 7 bases at J, with 9 bases between. Germline CDR1 SGHTA, CDR2 FQGNSA. This CDR3 spans 13 amino acids. In DNA form, the CDR3 reads TGTGCCAGCAGCTTACAGGGATTCCAGCCCCAGCATTTT. It encodes CASSLQGFQPQHF.

The rearrangement uses TRBV29-1 and TRBJ2-5; 8 bases are shared with TRBD1. This CDR3 contains 13 residues. Germline assignment: CDR1 SQVTM and CDR2 ANQGSEA. Losses at the gene ends were 6 bases for V and 7 bases for J; bases not matched to a gene: 10. Here the CDR3 DNA reads TGCAGCGTCAGCAGACAGGGGAGAGGGACCCAGTACTTC. As protein: CSVSRQGRGTQYF. Full variable domain (remainder filled in from reference TRBV29-1 and TRBJ2-5): SAVISQKPSRDICQRGTSLTIQCQVDSQVTMMFWYRQQPGQSLTLIATANQGSEATYESGFVIDKFPISRPNLTFSTLTVSNMSPEDSSIYLCSVSRQGRGTQYFGPGTRLLVL.

The V gene is TRBV4-2, the J gene TRBJ2-2; no firm D call. The CDR3 length is 14 residues. V lost 1 base to trimming and J lost 5 bases, with 8 bases between them. The germline CDR1 and CDR2 sequences are LGHNA and YNFKEQ. In nucleotides, the CDR3 is TGTGCCAGCAGCCAAGCTCGAGAGACCGGGGAGCTGTTTTTT. Residues: CASSQARETGELFF.